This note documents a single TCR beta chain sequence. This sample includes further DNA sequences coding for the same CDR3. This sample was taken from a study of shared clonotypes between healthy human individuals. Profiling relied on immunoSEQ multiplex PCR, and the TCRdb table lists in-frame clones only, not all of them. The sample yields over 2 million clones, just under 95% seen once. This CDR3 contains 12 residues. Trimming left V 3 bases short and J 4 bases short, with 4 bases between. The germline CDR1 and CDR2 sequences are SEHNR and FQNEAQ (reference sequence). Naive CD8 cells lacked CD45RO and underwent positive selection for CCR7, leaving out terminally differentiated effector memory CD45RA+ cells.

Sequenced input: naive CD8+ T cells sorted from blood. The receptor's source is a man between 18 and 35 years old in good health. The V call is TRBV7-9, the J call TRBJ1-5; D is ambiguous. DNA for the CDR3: TGTGCCAGCAGCTTGGAGAATCAGCCCCAGCATTTT. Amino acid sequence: CASSLENQPQHF.